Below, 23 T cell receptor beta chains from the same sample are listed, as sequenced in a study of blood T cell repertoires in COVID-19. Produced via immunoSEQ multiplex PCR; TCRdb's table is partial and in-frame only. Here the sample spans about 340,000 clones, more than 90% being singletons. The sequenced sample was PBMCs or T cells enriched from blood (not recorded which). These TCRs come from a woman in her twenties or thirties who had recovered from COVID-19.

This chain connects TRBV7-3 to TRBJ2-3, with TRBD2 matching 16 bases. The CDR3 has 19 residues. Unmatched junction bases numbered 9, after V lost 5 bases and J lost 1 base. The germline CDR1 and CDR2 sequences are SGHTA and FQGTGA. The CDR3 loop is CASSQPGLAGGSRTDTQYF. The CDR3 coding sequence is TGTGCCAGCAGCCAACCGGGACTAGCGGGGGGGTCTCGCACAGATACGCAGTATTTT.

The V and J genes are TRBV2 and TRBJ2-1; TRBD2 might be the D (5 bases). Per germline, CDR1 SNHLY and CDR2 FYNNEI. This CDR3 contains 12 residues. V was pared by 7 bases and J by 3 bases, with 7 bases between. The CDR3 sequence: CASTRGYNEQFF. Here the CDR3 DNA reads TGTGCCAGCACACGGGGCTACAATGAGCAGTTCTTC.

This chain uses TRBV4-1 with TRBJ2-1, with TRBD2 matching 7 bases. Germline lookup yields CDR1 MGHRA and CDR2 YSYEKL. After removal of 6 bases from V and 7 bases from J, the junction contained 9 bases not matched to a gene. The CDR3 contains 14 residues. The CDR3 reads CASSNGGNRNEQFF. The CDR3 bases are TGCGCCAGCAGTAACGGGGGGAATAGAAATGAGCAGTTCTTC.

The CDR3 sequence is CASSLVGTSSHNEQFF. CDR3 DNA: TGTGCCAGCAGCTTAGTTGGGACTAGCAGCCACAATGAGCAGTTCTTC. The V call is TRBV11-1, the J call TRBJ2-1; 9 nucleotides align to TRBD2. CDR3 length: 16 amino acids. The germline CDR1 and CDR2 sequences are SGHAT and FQDESV (reference sequence). Trimming removed 1 base from V and 5 bases from J; junction bases left unmatched: 6.

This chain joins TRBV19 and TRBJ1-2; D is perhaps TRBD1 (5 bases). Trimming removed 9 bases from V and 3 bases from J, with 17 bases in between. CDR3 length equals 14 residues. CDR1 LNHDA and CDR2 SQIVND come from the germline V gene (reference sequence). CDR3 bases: TGTGCCAGCAGACCAGCGGGGGAGGACTATGGCTACACCTTC. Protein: CASRPAGEDYGYTF.

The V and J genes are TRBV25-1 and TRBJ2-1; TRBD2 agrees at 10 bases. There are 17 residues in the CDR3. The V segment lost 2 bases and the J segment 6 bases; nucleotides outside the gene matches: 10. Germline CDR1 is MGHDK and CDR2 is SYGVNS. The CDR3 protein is CASSEGFLAGVVNEQFF. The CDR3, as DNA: TGTGCCAGCAGTGAAGGCTTTCTAGCGGGAGTGGTCAATGAGCAGTTCTTC.

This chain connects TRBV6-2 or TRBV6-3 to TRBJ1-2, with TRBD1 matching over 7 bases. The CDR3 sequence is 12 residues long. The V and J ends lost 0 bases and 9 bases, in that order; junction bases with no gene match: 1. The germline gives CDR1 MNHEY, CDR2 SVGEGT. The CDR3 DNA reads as TGTGCCAGCAGTTACTCAGGGGGCAGCTACACCTTC. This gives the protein CASSYSGGSYTF.

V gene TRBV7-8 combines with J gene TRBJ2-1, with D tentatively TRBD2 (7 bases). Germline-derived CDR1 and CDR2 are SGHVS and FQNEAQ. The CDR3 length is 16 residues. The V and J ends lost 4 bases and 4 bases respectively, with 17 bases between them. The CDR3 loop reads CASSWVRGGLYNEQFF. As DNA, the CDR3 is TGTGCCAGCAGCTGGGTTAGGGGGGGGCTATACAATGAGCAGTTCTTC. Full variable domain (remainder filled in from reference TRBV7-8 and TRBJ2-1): GAGVSQSPRYKVAKRGQDVALRCDPISGHVSLFWYQQALGQGPEFLTYFQNEAQLDKSGLPSDRFFAERPEGSVSTLKIQRTQQEDSAVYLCASSWVRGGLYNEQFFGPGTRLTVL.

The CDR3 reads CASSPGTGSDTQYF. CDR3 nucleotides: TGTGCCAGCTCACCCGGGACAGGATCAGATACGCAGTATTTT. The chain combines TRBV18 with TRBJ2-3; 8 bases fit TRBD1. With 3 bases clipped from V and 4 bases from J, the junction kept 3 bases outside the gene matches. The CDR3 runs 14 residues. CDR1 is KGHSH and CDR2 is LQKENI in the germline V gene. Full variable domain (rest looked up from reference TRBV18 and TRBJ2-3): NAGVMQNPRHLVRRRGQEARLRCSPMKGHSHVYWYRQLPEEGLKFMVYLQKENIIDESGMPKERFSAEFPKEGPSILRIQQVVRGDSAAYFCASSPGTGSDTQYFGPGTRLTVL.

DNA of the CDR3: TGTGCCAGCGGGGCCGGTGAGAAAAACATTCAGTACTTC. This translates into CASGAGEKNIQYF. The chain employs TRBV2 and TRBJ2-4, with D maybe TRBD1 (5 bases). The germline V gene has CDR1 SNHLY and CDR2 FYNNEI. The CDR3 has 13 amino acids. The V end was cut by 8 bases, the J end by 4 bases, with 12 bases between.

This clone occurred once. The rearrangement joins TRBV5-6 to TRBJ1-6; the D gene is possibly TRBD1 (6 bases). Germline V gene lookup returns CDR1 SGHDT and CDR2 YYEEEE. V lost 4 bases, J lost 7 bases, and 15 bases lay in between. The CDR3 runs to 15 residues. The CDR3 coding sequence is TGTGCCAGCAGCGACGCCCAGGGGCGCAATTCACCCCTCCACTTT. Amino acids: CASSDAQGRNSPLHF.

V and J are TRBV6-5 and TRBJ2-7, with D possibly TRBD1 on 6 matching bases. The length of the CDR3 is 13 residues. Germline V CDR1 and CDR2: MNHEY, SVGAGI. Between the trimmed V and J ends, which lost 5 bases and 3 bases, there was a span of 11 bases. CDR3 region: CASSHQGFYEQYF. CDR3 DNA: TGTGCCAGCAGTCACCAGGGGTTCTACGAGCAGTACTTC.

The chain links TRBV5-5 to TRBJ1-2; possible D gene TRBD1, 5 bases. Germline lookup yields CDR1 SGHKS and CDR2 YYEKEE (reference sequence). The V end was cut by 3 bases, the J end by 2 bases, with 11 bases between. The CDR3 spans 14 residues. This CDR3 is CASSSQSGNYGYTF. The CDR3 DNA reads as TGTGCCAGCAGCTCTCAGTCAGGGAACTATGGCTACACCTTC.

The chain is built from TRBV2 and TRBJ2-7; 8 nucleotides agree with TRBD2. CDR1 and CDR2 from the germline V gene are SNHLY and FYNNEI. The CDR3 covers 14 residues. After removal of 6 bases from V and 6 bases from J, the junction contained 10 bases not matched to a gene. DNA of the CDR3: TGTGCCAGCAGCGACTTTGGGGCGGGGGGCGAGCAGTACTTC. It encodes CASSDFGAGGEQYF.

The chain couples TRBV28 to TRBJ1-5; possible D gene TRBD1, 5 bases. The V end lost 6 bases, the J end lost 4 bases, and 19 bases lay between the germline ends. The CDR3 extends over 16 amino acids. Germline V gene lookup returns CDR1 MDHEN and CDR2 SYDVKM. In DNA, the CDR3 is TGTGCCAGCAGCGTCCCGGGGGTTTTGGGTAATCAGCCCCAGCATTTT. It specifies CASSVPGVLGNQPQHF.

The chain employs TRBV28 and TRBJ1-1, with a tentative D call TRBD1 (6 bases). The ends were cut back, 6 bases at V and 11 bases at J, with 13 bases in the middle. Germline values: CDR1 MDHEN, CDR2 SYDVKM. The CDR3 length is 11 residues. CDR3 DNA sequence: TGTGCCAGCAGCTTAAAGGGGGGGGCTTTCTTT. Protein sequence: CASSLKGGAFF.

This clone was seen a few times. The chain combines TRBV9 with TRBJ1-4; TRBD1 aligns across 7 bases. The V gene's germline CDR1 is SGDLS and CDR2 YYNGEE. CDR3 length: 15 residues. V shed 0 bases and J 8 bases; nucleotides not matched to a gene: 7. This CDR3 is CASSVGNRGGEKLFF. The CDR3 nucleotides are TGTGCCAGCAGCGTAGGGAACAGGGGAGGCGAAAAACTGTTTTTT.

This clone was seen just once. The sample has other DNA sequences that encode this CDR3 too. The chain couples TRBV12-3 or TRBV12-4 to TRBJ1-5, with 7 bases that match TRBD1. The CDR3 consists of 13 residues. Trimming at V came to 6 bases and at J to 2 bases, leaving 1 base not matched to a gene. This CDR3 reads CASRGQGNQPQHF. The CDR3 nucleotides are TGTGCCAGCAGAGGACAGGGCAATCAGCCCCAGCATTTT.

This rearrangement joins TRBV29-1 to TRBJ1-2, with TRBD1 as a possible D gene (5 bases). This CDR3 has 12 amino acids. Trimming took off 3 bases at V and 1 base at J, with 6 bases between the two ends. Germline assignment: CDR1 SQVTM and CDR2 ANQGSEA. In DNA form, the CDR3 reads TGCAGCGTTGACGGGGGTAACTATGGCTACACCTTC. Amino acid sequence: CSVDGGNYGYTF.

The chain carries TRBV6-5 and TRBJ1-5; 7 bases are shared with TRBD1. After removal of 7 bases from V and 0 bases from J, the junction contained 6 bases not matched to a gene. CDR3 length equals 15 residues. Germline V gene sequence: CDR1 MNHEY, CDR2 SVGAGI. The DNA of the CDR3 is TGTGCCAGCAACAGGGGAATTTATAGCAATCAGCCCCAGCATTTT. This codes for CASNRGIYSNQPQHF.

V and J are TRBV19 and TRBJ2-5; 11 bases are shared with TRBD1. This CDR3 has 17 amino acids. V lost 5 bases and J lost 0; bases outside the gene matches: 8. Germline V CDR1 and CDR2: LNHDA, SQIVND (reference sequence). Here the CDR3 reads CASSVIRDRGYQETQYF. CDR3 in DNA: TGTGCCAGTAGTGTAATCCGGGACAGGGGGTACCAAGAGACCCAGTACTTC.

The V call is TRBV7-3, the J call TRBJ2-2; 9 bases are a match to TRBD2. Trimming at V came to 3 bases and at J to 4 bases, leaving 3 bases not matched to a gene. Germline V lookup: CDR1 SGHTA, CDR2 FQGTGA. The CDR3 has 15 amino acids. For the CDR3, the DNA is TGTGCCAGCAGCTTGACTAGCGGTGGCACCGGGGAGCTGTTTTTT. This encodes CASSLTSGGTGELFF.

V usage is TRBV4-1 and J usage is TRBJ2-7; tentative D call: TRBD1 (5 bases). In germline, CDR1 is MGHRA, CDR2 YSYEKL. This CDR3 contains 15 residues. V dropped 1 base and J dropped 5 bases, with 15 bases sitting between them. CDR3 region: CASSQVPTVSDEQYF. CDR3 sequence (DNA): TGCGCCAGCAGCCAAGTACCGACAGTCTCGGACGAGCAGTACTTC.